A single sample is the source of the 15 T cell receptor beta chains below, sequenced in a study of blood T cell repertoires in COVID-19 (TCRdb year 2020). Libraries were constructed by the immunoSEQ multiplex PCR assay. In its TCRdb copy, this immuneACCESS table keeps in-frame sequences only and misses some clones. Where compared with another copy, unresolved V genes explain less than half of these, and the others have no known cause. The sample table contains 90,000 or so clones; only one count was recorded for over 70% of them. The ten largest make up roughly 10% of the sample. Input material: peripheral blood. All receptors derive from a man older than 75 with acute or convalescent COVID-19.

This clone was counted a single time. The CDR3 sequence is CATSDGARETQYF. CDR3 nucleotides: TGTGCCACCAGTGATGGAGCAAGGGAGACCCAGTACTTC. This chain uses TRBV24-1 with TRBJ2-5; D remains ambiguous. V was trimmed by 3 bases and J by 5 bases, leaving 9 bases between them. This CDR3 region has 13 residues. Germline CDR1 is KGHDR and CDR2 is SFDVKD.

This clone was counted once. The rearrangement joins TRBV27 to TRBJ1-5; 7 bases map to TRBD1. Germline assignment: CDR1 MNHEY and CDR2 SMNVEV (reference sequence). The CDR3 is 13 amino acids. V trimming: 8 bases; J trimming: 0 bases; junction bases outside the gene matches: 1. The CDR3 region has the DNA TGTGCCAGCGGGACAGCTAGCAATCAGCCCCAGCATTTT. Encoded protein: CASGTASNQPQHF.

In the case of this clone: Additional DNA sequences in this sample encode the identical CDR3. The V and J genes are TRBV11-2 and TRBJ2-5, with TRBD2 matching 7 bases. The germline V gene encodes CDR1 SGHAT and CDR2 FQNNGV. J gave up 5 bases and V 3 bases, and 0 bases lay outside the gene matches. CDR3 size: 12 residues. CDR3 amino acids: CASSLRGETQYF. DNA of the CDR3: TGTGCCAGCAGCTTGCGGGGGGAGACCCAGTACTTC.

This CDR3 reads CAWSVGETQYF. CDR3 sequence (DNA): TGTGCCTGGAGTGTCGGTGAGACCCAGTACTTC. The J gene is TRBJ2-5, the V gene TRBV30; D unresolved. V was shortened by 0 bases and J by 5 bases, with 4 bases between the two germline ends. The CDR3 has 11 residues. The germline gives CDR1 GTSNPN, CDR2 SVGIG (reference sequence).

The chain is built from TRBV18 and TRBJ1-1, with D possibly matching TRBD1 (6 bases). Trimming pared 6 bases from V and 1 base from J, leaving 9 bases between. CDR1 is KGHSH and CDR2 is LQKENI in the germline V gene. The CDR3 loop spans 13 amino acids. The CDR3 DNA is TGTGCCAGCTCCCGGACAGAGAACACTGAAGCTTTCTTT. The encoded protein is CASSRTENTEAFF.

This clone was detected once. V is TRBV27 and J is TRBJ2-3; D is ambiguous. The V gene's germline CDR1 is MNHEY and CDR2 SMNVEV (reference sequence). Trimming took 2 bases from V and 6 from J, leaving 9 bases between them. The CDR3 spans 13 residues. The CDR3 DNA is TGTGCCAGCAGTTTAATGTCCGTGGATACGCAGTATTTT. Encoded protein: CASSLMSVDTQYF.

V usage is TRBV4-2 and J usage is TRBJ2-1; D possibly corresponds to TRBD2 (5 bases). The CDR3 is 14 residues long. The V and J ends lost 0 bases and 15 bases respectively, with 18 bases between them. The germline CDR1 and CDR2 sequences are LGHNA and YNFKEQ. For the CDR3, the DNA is TGTGCCAGCAGCCAAGAGGCTGGTGGAGGAGAACCGTTCTTC. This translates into CASSQEAGGGEPFF.

Written as DNA, the CDR3 is TGTGCCAGCAGCTTGTCGCCAGACTACAATCAGCCCCAGCATTTT. It specifies CASSLSPDYNQPQHF. This chain links TRBV5-4 with TRBJ1-5; D is undetermined. Deletions cut 1 base from V and 3 bases from J, with 11 bases between. The CDR3 is made up of 15 amino acids. Germline V CDR1 and CDR2: SGHNT, YYREEE (reference sequence).

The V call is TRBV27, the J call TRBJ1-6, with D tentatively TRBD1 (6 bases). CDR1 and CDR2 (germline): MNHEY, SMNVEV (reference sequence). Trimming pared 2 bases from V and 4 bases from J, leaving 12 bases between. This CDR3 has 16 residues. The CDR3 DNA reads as TGTGCCAGCAGTTTAACCGGGACAATTTATAATTCACCCCTCCACTTT. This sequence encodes CASSLTGTIYNSPLHF.

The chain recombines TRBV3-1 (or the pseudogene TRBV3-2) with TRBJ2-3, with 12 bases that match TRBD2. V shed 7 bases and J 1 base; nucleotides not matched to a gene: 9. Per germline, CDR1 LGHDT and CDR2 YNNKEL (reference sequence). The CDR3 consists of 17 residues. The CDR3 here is CASTLAGGPGRTDTQYF. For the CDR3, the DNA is TGTGCCAGCACCCTAGCGGGAGGGCCAGGACGCACAGATACGCAGTATTTT.

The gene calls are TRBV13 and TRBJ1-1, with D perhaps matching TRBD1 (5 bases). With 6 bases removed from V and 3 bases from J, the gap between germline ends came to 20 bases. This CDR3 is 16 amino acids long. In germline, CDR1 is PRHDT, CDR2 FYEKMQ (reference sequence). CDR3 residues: CASSKPNLRGDTEAFF. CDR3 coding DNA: TGTGCCAGCAGTAAGCCGAACCTTAGGGGTGACACTGAAGCTTTCTTT.

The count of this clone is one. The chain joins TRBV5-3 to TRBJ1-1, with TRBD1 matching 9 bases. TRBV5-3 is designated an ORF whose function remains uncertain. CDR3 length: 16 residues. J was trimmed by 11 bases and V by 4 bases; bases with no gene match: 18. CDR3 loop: CARSPEPLTGGADAFF. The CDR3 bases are TGTGCCAGAAGCCCCGAACCGTTAACAGGGGGCGCGGATGCTTTCTTT.

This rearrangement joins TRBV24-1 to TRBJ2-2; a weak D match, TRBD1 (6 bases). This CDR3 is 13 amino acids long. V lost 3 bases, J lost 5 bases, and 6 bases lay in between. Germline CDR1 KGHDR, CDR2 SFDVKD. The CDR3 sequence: CATSDTGTGELFF. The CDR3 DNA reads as TGTGCCACCAGTGATACAGGGACCGGGGAGCTGTTTTTT.

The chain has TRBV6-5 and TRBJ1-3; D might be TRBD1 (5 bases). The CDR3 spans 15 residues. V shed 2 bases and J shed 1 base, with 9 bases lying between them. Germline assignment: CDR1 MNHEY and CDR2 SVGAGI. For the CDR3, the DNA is TGTGCCAGCAGTTACATGGGGGGTTCTGGAAACACCATATATTTT. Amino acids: CASSYMGGSGNTIYF.

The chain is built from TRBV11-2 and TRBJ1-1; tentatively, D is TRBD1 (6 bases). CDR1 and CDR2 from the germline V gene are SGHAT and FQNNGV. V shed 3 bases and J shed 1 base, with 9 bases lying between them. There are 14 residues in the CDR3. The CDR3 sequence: CASSLQTGNTEAFF. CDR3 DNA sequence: TGTGCCAGCAGCTTGCAGACAGGGAACACTGAAGCTTTCTTT.